Included here is one TCR beta chain sequence, with context. The antigen is undetermined. The data originate from a study of cytotoxic CD8 clonotypes in ibrutinib-treated CLL. General study findings and limits: Relative to age-matched healthy donors, clonality at baseline was higher, and it tracked circulating CD8+ T-cell counts. Rising at ibrutinib response, clonality subsequently fell back toward baseline at progression.

TCRdb keeps only in-frame clones here, not all; method: immunoSEQ multiplex PCR. Here the sample spans 30,000 to 40,000 clones, approximately 70% being singletons. The specimen was PBMCs, collected at disease progression, from a patient treated with ibrutinib. This sequence originates from a human donor with chronic lymphocytic leukemia.

Here the CDR3 DNA reads TGTGCCAGCAGCGTAGGAGAAAAACTGTTTTTT. Translating it yields CASSVGEKLFF. The chain couples TRBV9 to TRBJ1-4; no reliable D call. Germline-derived CDR1 and CDR2 are SGDLS and YYNGEE. The V end lost 0 bases, the J end lost 8 bases, and 2 bases lay between the germline ends. The CDR3 is 11 amino acids.